The sequence of this T cell receptor (beta chain) was determined in a study of prognosis after radiotherapy for stage I lung cancer. The wider study: Patients numbered about a dozen men and over 5 women, aged about 50 to 95 with a median of roughly 74 years.

Two-round multiplex PCR, the amplification method, yielded TCR beta CDR3 from genomic DNA. During first-round PCR, primers specific to each TRBV and TRBJ gene were used. Via MiXCR, TCRdb re-called the multiplex PCR reads, giving one row per CDR3 protein. The sample has about 35,000 distinct CDR3 sequences; less than 35% are singletons. Concerning this clonotype: At one end the junction does not follow the germline gene, possibly because of a read error.

The source was PBMCs, collected before or after stereotactic body radiation therapy (not recorded which). The source is a donor aged 50 or older with non-small cell lung cancer.

This CDR3 is CANTFQGNYDQYF. CDR3 DNA: TGTGCCAACACGTTCCAGGGAAACTACGATCAGTACTTC. This chain uses TRBV2 with TRBJ2-7, with D possibly being TRBD1 (5 bases). CDR1 and CDR2 (germline): SNHLY, FYNNEI. CDR3 length: 13 amino acids.